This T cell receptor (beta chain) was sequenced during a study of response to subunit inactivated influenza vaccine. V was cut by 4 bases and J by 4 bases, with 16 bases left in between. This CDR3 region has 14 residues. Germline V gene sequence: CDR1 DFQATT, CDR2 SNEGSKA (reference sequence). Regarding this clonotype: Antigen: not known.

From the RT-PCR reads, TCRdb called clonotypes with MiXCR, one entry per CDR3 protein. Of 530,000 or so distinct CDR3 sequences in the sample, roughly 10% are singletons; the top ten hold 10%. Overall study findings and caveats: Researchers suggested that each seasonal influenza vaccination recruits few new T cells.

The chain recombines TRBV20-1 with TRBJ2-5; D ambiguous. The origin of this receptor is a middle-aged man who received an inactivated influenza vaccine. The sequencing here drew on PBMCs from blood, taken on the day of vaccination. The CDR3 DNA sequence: TGCAGTGCTACTCCACGGACCCTGGGAGAGACCCAGTACTTC. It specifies CSATPRTLGETQYF.